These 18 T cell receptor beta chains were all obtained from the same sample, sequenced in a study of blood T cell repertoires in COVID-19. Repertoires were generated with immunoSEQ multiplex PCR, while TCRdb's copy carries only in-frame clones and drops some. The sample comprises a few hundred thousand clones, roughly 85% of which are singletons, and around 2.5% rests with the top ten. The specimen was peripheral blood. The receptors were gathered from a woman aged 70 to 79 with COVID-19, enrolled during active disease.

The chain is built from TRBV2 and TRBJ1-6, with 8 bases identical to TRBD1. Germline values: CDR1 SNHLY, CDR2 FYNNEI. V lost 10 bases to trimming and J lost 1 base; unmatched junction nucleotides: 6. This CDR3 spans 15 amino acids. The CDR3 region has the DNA TGTGCCACGCGACAGGGGACATCCTATAATTCACCCCTCCACTTT. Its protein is CATRQGTSYNSPLHF. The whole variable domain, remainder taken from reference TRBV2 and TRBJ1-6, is EPEVTQTPSHQVTQMGQEVILRCVPISNHLYFYWYRQILGQKVEFLVSFYNNEISEKSEIFDDQFSVERPDGSNFTLKIRSTKLEDSAMYFCATRQGTSYNSPLHFGNGTRLTVT.

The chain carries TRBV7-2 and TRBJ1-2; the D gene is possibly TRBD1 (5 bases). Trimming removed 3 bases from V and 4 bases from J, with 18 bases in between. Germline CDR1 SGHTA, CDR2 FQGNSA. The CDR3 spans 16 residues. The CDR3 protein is CASSLRRDSTTYGYTF. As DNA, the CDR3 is TGTGCCAGCAGCTTGCGTCGTGACAGCACCACCTATGGCTACACCTTC.

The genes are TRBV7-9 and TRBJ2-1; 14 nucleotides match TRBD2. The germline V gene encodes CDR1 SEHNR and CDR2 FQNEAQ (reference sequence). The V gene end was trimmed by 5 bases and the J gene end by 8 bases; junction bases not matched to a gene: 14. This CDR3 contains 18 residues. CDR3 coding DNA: TGTGCCAGCAGCCCAGGGAGAGGCGGGACTAGCGGGAGTTATGAGCAGTTCTTC. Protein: CASSPGRGGTSGSYEQFF.

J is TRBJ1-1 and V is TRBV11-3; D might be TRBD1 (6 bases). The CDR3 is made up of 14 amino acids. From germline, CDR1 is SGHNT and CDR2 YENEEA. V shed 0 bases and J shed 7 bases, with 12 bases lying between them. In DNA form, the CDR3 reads TGTGCCAGCAGCTTAGATGGGGGCAGGAATGAAGCTTTCTTT. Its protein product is CASSLDGGRNEAFF. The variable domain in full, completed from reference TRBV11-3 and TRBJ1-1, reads EAGVVQSPRYKIIEKKQPVAFWCNPISGHNTLYWYLQNLGQGPELLIRYENEEAVDDSQLPKDRFSAERLKGVDSTLKIQPAELGDSAVYLCASSLDGGRNEAFFGQGTRLTVV.

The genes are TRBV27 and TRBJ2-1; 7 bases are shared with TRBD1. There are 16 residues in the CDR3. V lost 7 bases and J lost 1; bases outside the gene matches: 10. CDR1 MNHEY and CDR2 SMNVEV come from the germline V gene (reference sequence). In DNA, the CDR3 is TGTGCCAGCACGCTTCGACAGGGAGTATCCTACAATGAGCAGTTCTTC. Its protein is CASTLRQGVSYNEQFF.

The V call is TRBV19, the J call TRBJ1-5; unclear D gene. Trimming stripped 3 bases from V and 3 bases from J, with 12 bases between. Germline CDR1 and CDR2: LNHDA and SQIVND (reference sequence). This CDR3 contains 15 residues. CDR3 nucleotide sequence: TGTGCCAGTAGTATGTTAGATTTAATCAATCAGCCCCAGCATTTT. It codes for CASSMLDLINQPQHF.

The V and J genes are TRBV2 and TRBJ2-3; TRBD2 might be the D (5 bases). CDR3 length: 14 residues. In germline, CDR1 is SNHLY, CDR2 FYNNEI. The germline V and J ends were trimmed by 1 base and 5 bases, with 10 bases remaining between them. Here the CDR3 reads CASSEGTFGDTQYF. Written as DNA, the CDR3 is TGTGCCAGCAGTGAAGGGACTTTTGGAGATACGCAGTATTTT.

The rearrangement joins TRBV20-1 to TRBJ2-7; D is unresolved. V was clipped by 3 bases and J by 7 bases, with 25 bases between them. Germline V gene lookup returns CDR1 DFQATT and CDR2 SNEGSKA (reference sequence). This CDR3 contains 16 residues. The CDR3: CSASRPSPPLSTEQYF. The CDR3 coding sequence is TGCAGTGCTAGTAGACCCTCCCCCCCTCTTTCGACAGAGCAGTACTTC.

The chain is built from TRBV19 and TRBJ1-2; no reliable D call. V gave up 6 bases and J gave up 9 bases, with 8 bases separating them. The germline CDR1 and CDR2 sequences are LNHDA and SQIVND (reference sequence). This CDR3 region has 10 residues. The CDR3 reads CASRGGSYTF. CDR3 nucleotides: TGTGCCAGTAGAGGCGGGAGCTACACCTTC.

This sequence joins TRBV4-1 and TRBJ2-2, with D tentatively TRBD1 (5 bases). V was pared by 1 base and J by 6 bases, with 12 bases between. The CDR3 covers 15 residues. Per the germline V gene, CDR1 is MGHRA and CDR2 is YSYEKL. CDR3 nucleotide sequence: TGCGCCAGCAGCCAAGCTTCTACAGGTTCCGGGGAGCTGTTTTTT. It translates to CASSQASTGSGELFF.

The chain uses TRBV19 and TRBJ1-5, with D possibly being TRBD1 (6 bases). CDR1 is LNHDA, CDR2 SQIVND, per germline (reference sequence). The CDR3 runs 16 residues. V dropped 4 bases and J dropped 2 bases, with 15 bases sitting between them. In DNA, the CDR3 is TGTGCCAGTAGTACTACCGCGGGGGCTGGCAATCAGCCCCAGCATTTT. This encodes CASSTTAGAGNQPQHF.

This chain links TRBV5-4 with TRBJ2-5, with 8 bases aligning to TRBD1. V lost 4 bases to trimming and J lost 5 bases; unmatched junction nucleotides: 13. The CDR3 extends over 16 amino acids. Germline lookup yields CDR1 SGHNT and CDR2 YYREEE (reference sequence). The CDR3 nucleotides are TGTGCCAGCAGCCCGAGACAGGGGAAGAACCGGGAGACCCAGTACTTC. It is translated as CASSPRQGKNRETQYF.

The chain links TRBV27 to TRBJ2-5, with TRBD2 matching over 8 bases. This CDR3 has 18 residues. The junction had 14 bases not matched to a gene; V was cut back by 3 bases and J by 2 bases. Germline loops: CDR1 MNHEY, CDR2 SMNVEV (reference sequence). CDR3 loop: CASSFFSRRGVSQETQYF. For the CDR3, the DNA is TGTGCCAGCAGTTTTTTTTCCCGGCGGGGGGTCTCGCAAGAGACCCAGTACTTC.

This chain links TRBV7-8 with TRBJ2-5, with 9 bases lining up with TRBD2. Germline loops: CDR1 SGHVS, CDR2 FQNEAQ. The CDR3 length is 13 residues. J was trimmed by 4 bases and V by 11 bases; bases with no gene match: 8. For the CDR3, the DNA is TGTGCCCTCGGCGGTAGCGGGAGAGAGACCCAGTACTTC. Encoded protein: CALGGSGRETQYF.

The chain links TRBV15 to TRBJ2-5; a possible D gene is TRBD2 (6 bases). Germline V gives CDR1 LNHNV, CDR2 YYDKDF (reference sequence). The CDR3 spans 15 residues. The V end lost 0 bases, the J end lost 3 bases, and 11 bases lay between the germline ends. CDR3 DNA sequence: TGTGCCACCAGCAGAGATAACGGAGGGGAAGAGACCCAGTACTTC. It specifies CATSRDNGGEETQYF.

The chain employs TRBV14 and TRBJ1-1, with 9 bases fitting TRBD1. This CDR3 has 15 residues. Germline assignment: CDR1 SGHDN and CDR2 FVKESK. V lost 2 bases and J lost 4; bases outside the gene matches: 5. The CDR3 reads CASSQTRTGATEAFF. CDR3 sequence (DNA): TGTGCCAGCAGCCAAACCCGGACAGGGGCCACTGAAGCTTTCTTT. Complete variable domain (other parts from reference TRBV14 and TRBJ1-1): EAGVTQFPSHSVIEKGQTVTLRCDPISGHDNLYWYRRVMGKEIKFLLHFVKESKQDESGMPNNRFLAERTGGTYSTLKVQPAELEDSGVYFCASSQTRTGATEAFFGQGTRLTVV.

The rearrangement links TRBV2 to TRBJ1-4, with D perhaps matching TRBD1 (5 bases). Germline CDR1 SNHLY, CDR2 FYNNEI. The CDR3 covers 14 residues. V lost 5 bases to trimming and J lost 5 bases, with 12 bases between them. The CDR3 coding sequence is TGTGCCAGCAGTTTCGTGGGGCTCAATGAAAAACTGTTTTTT. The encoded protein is CASSFVGLNEKLFF.

CDR3 loop: CATSRVIKDRGHAEAFF. DNA for the CDR3: TGTGCCACCAGCAGAGTTATTAAGGACAGGGGCCACGCTGAAGCTTTCTTT. The chain joins TRBV15 to TRBJ1-1, with TRBD1 matching 9 bases. The V segment lost 1 base and the J segment 6 bases; nucleotides outside the gene matches: 12. This CDR3 comprises 17 residues. The germline V gene encodes CDR1 LNHNV and CDR2 YYDKDF (reference sequence).